The text below deals with one TCR beta chain. Its specificity is not known. The sample comes from a study of CD8+ T cells in alopecia areata. The overall study: Treated patients took oral tofacitinib at 5 to 10 mg twice daily.

Sequencing templates came from extracted RNA that was reverse transcribed into cDNA. Clones were sequenced by immunoSEQ multiplex PCR, and TCRdb holds only the in-frame ones, with some missing. The repertoire has fewer than 80,000 clones, roughly 57% of them found once; the top ten carry roughly a sixth. Study-wide results and limits: TCR sharing was clearer in mice than between patients, perhaps partly owing to patient HLA diversity.

Germline assignment: CDR1 WSHSY and CDR2 SAAADI. This CDR3 contains 12 residues. Between the trimmed V and J ends, which lost 6 bases and 6 bases, there was a span of 11 bases. The chain uses TRBV10-2 and TRBJ1-1; a weak D match, TRBD1 (6 bases). Sequenced material: CD8+ T cells sorted from blood, taken at week 0. This TCR derives from a human donor with alopecia areata. CDR3 in DNA: TGCGCCAGCAGCCAGGGGTATGCTGAAGCTTTCTTT. This sequence encodes CASSQGYAEAFF.